The 27 T cell receptor beta chains below were found in one sample sequenced in a study of metastatic and nonmetastatic thyroid tumors. Through MiXCR, TCRdb re-clonotyped the PCR reads. The table has 23,000 or so clones, about 25% seen once. No patient received treatment before thyroid surgery. Material: blood. All receptors derive from a female donor with papillary thyroid cancer or a benign thyroid nodule (not recorded which). Some clones in this sample may be carry-over from other donors' samples.

The sample holds a few counts of this clone. This rearrangement joins TRBV19 to TRBJ1-2, with a tentative D call TRBD1 (5 bases). The length of the CDR3 is 14 residues. V was cut by 6 bases and J by 7 bases, with 18 bases left in between. Germline V gives CDR1 LNHDA, CDR2 SQIVND (reference sequence). CDR3 in amino acids: CASSHTYGASGYTF. The CDR3 DNA is TGTGCCAGTAGCCATACTTACGGGGCAAGTGGCTACACCTTC.

CDR3 in amino acids: CASRRNVGVANTGELFF. DNA of the CDR3: TGTGCCAGTAGGCGAAACGTAGGAGTTGCGAACACCGGGGAGCTGTTTTTT. V is TRBV19 and J is TRBJ2-2; D is unclear. V was shortened by 6 bases and J by 0 bases, with 17 bases between the two germline ends. Germline CDR1 LNHDA, CDR2 SQIVND (reference sequence). There are 17 residues in the CDR3.

This clone was counted at least ten times. The chain uses TRBV2 and TRBJ2-3, with 12 bases fitting TRBD1. V was clipped by 5 bases and J by 3 bases; unmatched bases: 9. Germline V gene sequence: CDR1 SNHLY, CDR2 FYNNEI. The CDR3 sequence is 17 residues long. The CDR3 sequence: CASSPGTGGARTDTQYF. Written as DNA, the CDR3 is TGTGCCAGCAGTCCAGGGACAGGGGGCGCGAGGACAGATACGCAGTATTTT. The entire variable domain, with the rest obtained from reference TRBV2 and TRBJ2-3, is as follows: EPEVTQTPSHQVTQMGQEVILRCVPISNHLYFYWYRQILGQKVEFLVSFYNNEISEKSEIFDDQFSVERPDGSNFTLKIRSTKLEDSAMYFCASSPGTGGARTDTQYFGPGTRLTVL.

As regards this clone: This is likely a read error, given that the CDR3 carries no conserved phenylalanine or tryptophan at its end. The chain is built from TRBV27 and TRBJ1-5, with D hard to call. V was cut by 8 bases and J by 6 bases, with 14 bases left in between. The CDR3 is made up of 13 amino acids. In germline, CDR1 is MNHEY, CDR2 SMNVEV (reference sequence). In DNA, the CDR3 is TGTGCCAGCTCCCAGCGGGCTGGTCAGCCCCAGCATTGT. Translation: CASSQRAGQPQHC.

CDR3 sequence: CASGSPQGIYEQYF. The CDR3 nucleotides read TGTGCCAGCGGCTCCCCACAGGGGATCTACGAGCAGTACTTC. V usage is TRBV6-8 and J usage is TRBJ2-7; TRBD1 agrees at 7 bases. CDR3 length equals 14 residues. V gave up 8 bases and J gave up 3 bases; unmatched junction bases: 10. The V gene's germline CDR1 is MNHGY and CDR2 SAAAGT.

This clone came up many times. The chain links TRBV30 to TRBJ1-1; D is possibly TRBD1 (5 bases). V was pared by 2 bases and J by 4 bases, with 14 bases between. CDR1 is GTSNPN and CDR2 is SVGIG in the germline V gene (reference sequence). The CDR3 is made up of 14 amino acids. The CDR3 region has the DNA TGTGCCTGGAGTAAGGGGCAGGTATTCACTGAAGCTTTCTTT. Translated, it gives CAWSKGQVFTEAFF.

Ten or more counts support this clone. This chain joins TRBV15 and TRBJ1-4, with D possibly being TRBD1 (6 bases). The CDR3 totals 16 residues. Trimming shortened V by 2 bases and J by 3 bases, and 13 bases separated the two germline ends. Germline V gene data show CDR1 as LNHNV and CDR2 as YYDKDF (reference sequence). This CDR3 is CATSRTGRGANEKLFF. The DNA of the CDR3 is TGTGCCACCAGCAGAACAGGGCGAGGGGCTAATGAAAAACTGTTTTTT. Filled out from reference TRBV15 and TRBJ1-4, the complete variable domain reads DAMVIQNPRYQVTQFGKPVTLSCSQTLNHNVMYWYQQKSSQAPKLLFHYYDKDFNNEADTPDNFQSRRPNTSFCFLDIRSPGLGDTAMYLCATSRTGRGANEKLFFGSGTQLSVL.

This chain links TRBV20-1 with TRBJ1-4; weak D call: TRBD1 (5 bases). Trimming shortened V by 0 bases and J by 4 bases, and 18 bases separated the two germline ends. CDR3 length: 17 residues. Per germline, CDR1 DFQATT and CDR2 SNEGSKA (reference sequence). The CDR3 DNA is TGCAGTGCTAGAGATCTCGCTTCGACAGTCGATAATGAAAAACTGTTTTTT. Encoded protein: CSARDLASTVDNEKLFF.

The table lists this clone with many counts. The V call is TRBV28, the J call TRBJ2-3; TRBD2 matches at 14 bases. Germline CDR1 is MDHEN and CDR2 is SYDVKM. The CDR3 runs 17 residues. The ends lost 5 bases at V and 7 bases at J; junction bases unmatched: 11. The CDR3 reads CASSGVGLAGVWNTQYF. The CDR3 nucleotides read TGTGCCAGCAGTGGAGTGGGACTAGCGGGAGTGTGGAATACGCAGTATTTT.

This clone was counted many times. The rearrangement joins TRBV5-1 to TRBJ2-3; D perhaps matches TRBD1 (5 bases). The V and J ends lost 0 bases and 6 bases respectively, with 14 bases between them. CDR3 size: 15 residues. Germline values: CDR1 SGHRS, CDR2 YFSETQ. The CDR3: CASSLESAGKDTQYF. In DNA, the CDR3 is TGCGCCAGCAGCTTGGAGAGCGCAGGGAAGGATACGCAGTATTTT.

This chain uses TRBV7-2 with TRBJ2-7; 7 nucleotides match TRBD1. The CDR3 runs 14 residues. The germline V gene has CDR1 SGHTA and CDR2 FQGNSA. The ends lost 6 bases at V and 1 base at J; junction bases unmatched: 6. The CDR3, as DNA: TGTGCCAGCAGAGGGACAGCTTCTTCCTACGAGCAGTACTTC. Translating it yields CASRGTASSYEQYF.

This clone occurred many times. The chain links TRBV3-1 to TRBJ2-7, with a tentative D call TRBD2 (6 bases). The V gene's germline CDR1 is LGHDT and CDR2 YNNKEL (reference sequence). Trimming left V 5 bases short and J 0 bases short, with 8 bases between. The CDR3 is 13 amino acids. CDR3 bases: TGTGCCAGCAGCGCGGGACTCTCCTACGAGCAGTACTTC. The encoded protein is CASSAGLSYEQYF.

In its sample, this clone was seen many times. The V gene is TRBV10-1, the J gene TRBJ2-5; 9 bases are a match to TRBD2. The length of the CDR3 is 14 residues. V shed 4 bases and J 4 bases; nucleotides not matched to a gene: 4. Germline assignment: CDR1 WNHNN and CDR2 SYGVQD (reference sequence). CDR3 coding DNA: TGCGCCAGCAGTGCCAGCGGGAGGAGAGAGACCCAGTACTTC. This sequence encodes CASSASGRRETQYF.

This clone has at least ten counts. One junction end disagrees with the germline gene, perhaps due to a read error. The rearrangement links TRBV7-7 to TRBJ2-5; 7 positions agree with TRBD1. There are 15 residues in the CDR3. Germline lookup yields CDR1 SSHAT and CDR2 FNYEAQ (reference sequence). CDR3 nucleotide sequence: TGTGCTAGCAGCTTTAGGACAGGAGATCGGGAGACCCAGTACTTC. Its protein product is CASSFRTGDRETQYF.

This clone was counted ten times or more. The gene calls are TRBV4-3 and TRBJ2-1; 12 positions match TRBD2. With 1 base clipped from V and 4 bases from J, the junction kept 8 bases outside the gene matches. This CDR3 comprises 18 residues. CDR1 and CDR2 (germline): LGHNA, YSLEER. In nucleotides, the CDR3 is TGCGCCAGCAGCCAAGGGGCTAGCGGGAGGGCCGGGTACAATGAGCAGTTCTTC. It translates to CASSQGASGRAGYNEQFF.

This clone was counted a few times. In DNA, the CDR3 is TGTGCCATCAGGCCCGAACTACCAAAGCTCTCCTACGAGCAGTACTTC. This translates into CAIRPELPKLSYEQYF. The chain is built from TRBV10-3 and TRBJ2-7; unclear D gene. This CDR3 region has 16 residues. Germline values: CDR1 ENHRY, CDR2 SYGVKD. Trimming cost V 6 bases and J 0 bases, with 18 bases left between them.

On this clone itself: The junction departs from the called germline gene at one end, perhaps through a read error. This chain links TRBV3-1 with TRBJ1-5; D remains ambiguous. Germline CDR1 LGHDT, CDR2 YNNKEL (reference sequence). CDR3 length equals 14 residues. The CDR3 here is CASSRRKDDHPQHF. CDR3 DNA: TGTGCCAGCAGCCGACGGAAGGATGATCATCCCCAGCATTTT.

Many counts were recorded for this clone. The rearrangement links TRBV30 to TRBJ2-5, with 13 positions matching TRBD2. The J segment lost 4 bases and the V segment lost 2 bases, leaving 4 bases of the junction unmatched. The germline V gene has CDR1 GTSNPN and CDR2 SVGIG (reference sequence). The CDR3 totals 15 residues. CDR3 DNA: TGTGCCTGGAGTTTGGGACTAGCGGGATTAGAGACCCAGTACTTC. Translating gives CAWSLGLAGLETQYF. Complete variable domain (other parts from reference TRBV30 and TRBJ2-5): SQTIHQWPATLVQPVGSPLSLECTVEGTSNPNLYWYRQAAGRGLQLLFYSVGIGQISSEVPQNLSASRPQDRQFILSSKKLLLSDSGFYLCAWSLGLAGLETQYFGPGTRLLVL.

The J gene is TRBJ2-7, the V gene TRBV20-1; either TRBD1 or TRBD2 may fit D (5 bases each). The germline V gene has CDR1 DFQATT and CDR2 SNEGSKA (reference sequence). The V gene lost 6 bases and the J gene lost 1 base, with 16 bases spanning the gap. This CDR3 is built from 14 residues. The CDR3 sequence is CSAFGTQESYEQYF. CDR3 bases: TGCAGTGCCTTTGGGACGCAAGAGTCCTACGAGCAGTACTTC.

J is TRBJ1-2 and V is TRBV5-1, with 8 bases that match TRBD1. This CDR3 is 15 amino acids long. V was pared by 3 bases and J by 0 bases, with 4 bases of the junction left unmatched. Germline lookup yields CDR1 SGHRS and CDR2 YFSETQ. CDR3 amino acids: CASSYGQGSNYGYTF. As DNA, the CDR3 is TGCGCCAGCAGCTACGGACAGGGCTCTAACTATGGCTACACCTTC.

In this sample, this clone turned up a few times. V usage is TRBV20-1 and J usage is TRBJ2-7; 7 bases align to TRBD2. The junction had 7 bases not matched to a gene; V was cut back by 3 bases and J by 5 bases. The CDR3 length is 13 residues. Per the germline V gene, CDR1 is DFQATT and CDR2 is SNEGSKA (reference sequence). The CDR3 is CSASPAGADEQYF. The DNA of the CDR3 is TGCAGTGCTAGCCCGGCGGGAGCGGACGAGCAGTACTTC.

By its share, this clone is medium-sized. This rearrangement joins TRBV4-3 to TRBJ2-7; TRBD2 matches at 11 bases. CDR1 is LGHNA, CDR2 YSLEER, per germline. The CDR3 has 16 amino acids. Germline trimming cut 4 bases from V and 2 bases from J; bases unmatched to any gene: 7. CDR3 sequence (DNA): TGCGCCAGCAGCCGGGAACTAGCGGGGGAACCCTACGAGCAGTACTTC. This translates into CASSRELAGEPYEQYF.

This clone was observed many times. The chain combines TRBV4-3 with TRBJ2-3; D gene uncertain. V lost 0 bases and J lost 3, with 13 bases in between. The germline gives CDR1 LGHNA, CDR2 YSLEER. This CDR3 is 16 amino acids long. CDR3 sequence reads: CASSQDFAYTTDTQYF. The CDR3, as DNA: TGCGCCAGCAGCCAAGATTTTGCATATACTACAGATACGCAGTATTTT.

A few counts support this clone. The chain recombines TRBV6-2 or TRBV6-3 with TRBJ1-3, with D possibly TRBD1 on 5 matching bases. V lost 6 bases and J 4 bases, leaving 13 bases between the germline ends. The CDR3 contains 14 residues. Germline assignment: CDR1 MNHEY and CDR2 SVGEGT. CDR3 DNA sequence: TGTGCCAGCAGGACTCCAGGGTCCGGAAACACCATATATTTT. Protein product: CASRTPGSGNTIYF.

This clone came up many times. CDR3 residues: CASSLGQFSTDTQYF. The DNA of the CDR3 is TGCGCCAGCAGCTTGGGCCAGTTTAGCACAGATACGCAGTATTTT. The chain uses TRBV5-1 and TRBJ2-3; D ambiguous. CDR1 is SGHRS and CDR2 is YFSETQ in the germline V gene. Trimming pared 0 bases from V and 0 bases from J, leaving 8 bases between. The CDR3 has 15 amino acids.

This clone was detected many times. This rearrangement joins TRBV2 to TRBJ1-2; D not resolved. The CDR3 totals 12 residues. The V end lost 7 bases, the J end lost 4 bases, and 10 bases lay between the germline ends. Germline V CDR1 and CDR2: SNHLY, FYNNEI. CDR3 bases: TGTGCCAGCAATACAGTGGGCTATGGCTACACCTTC. This encodes CASNTVGYGYTF.

In this sample, this clone turned up many times. The rearrangement joins TRBV6-5 to TRBJ1-1, with a tentative D call TRBD1 (6 bases). The CDR3 spans 17 residues. V gave up 0 bases and J gave up 2 bases, with 16 bases separating them. CDR1 is MNHEY, CDR2 SVGAGI, per germline. The CDR3 nucleotides are TGTGCCAGCAGTTACTCGTTGTTCGAGGGGGAAAACACTGAAGCTTTCTTT. Translating gives CASSYSLFEGENTEAFF.